This TCR beta chain was recorded in a study of cytomegalovirus exposure and HLA in healthy donors. Overall study: From donors who were HLA-typed, an early data release held around 80 million unique TCRs.

Regarding this clone: What it binds is unknown.

Germline CDR1 reads MNHEY; CDR2 reads SMNVEV (reference sequence). Trimming shortened V by 7 bases and J by 2 bases, and 13 bases separated the two germline ends. The CDR3 is 14 amino acids. Use of 60 Vbeta and 13 Jbeta primers characterized the PCR. TCRdb's copy holds only in-frame clones and misses some; the assay was immunoSEQ multiplex PCR. Here the sample spans about 140,000 clones, about 78% being singletons. Overall study findings and caveats: The investigators catalogued under 200 TCR beta chains as cytomegalovirus-associated.

The sequence derives from a man between 18 and 35 years old in good health and CMV-seronegative. Sequencing input: PBMCs. The V and J genes are TRBV27 and TRBJ2-3; D gene ambiguous. CDR3 nucleotide sequence: TGTGCCAGCACTAAACTGAACCCCACAGATACGCAGTATTTT. It encodes CASTKLNPTDTQYF.